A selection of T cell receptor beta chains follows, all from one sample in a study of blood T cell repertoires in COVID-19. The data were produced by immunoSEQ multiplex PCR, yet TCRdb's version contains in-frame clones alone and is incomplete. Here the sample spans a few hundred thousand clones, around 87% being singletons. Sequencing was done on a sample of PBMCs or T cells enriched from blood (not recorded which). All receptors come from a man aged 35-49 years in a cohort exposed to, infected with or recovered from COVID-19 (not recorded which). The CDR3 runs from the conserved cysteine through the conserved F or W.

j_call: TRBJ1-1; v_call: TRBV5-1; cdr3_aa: CASSRDRVTEAFF
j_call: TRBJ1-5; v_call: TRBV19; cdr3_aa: CASSYRGQPQHF
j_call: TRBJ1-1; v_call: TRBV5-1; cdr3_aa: CASSSALTGGTEAFF
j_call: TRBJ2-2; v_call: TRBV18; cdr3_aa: CASSPAGGSTGELFF
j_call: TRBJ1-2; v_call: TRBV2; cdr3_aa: CASSDSAYGYTF
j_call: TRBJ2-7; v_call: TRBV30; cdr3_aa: CACERVRFNEQYF
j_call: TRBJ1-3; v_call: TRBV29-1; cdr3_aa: CSVEDRAGAGNTIYF
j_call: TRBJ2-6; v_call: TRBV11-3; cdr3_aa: CASSLGGQGPGANVLTF
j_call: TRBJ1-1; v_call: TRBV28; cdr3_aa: CASSPTTGYKAFF
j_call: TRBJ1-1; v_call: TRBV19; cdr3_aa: CASSVDRFEAFF
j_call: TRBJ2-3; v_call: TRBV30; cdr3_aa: CAWTRFNSVRSTDTQYF
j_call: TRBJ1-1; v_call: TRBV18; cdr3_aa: CASSPYGQRANTEAFF
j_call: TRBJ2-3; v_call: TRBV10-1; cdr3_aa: CASSNHSGRSPGTDTQYF
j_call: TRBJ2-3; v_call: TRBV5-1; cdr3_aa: CASSPLRTSFTQYF
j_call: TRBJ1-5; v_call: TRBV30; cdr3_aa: CAWSFSRDQPQHF
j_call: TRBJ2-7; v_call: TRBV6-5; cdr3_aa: CAVETSGSVYEQYF
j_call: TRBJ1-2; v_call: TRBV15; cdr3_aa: CATSRLTSNRRGGYTF
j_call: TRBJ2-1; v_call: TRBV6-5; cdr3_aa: CASSPRTSGNEQFF
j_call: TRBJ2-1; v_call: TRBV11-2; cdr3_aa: CASSRLAGTYEQFF
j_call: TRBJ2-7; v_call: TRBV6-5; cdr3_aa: CASSSASGSYEQYF
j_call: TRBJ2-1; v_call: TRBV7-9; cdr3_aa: CASSALQGLAGGEGEQFF
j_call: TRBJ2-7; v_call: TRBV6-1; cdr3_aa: CASSERTLYEQYF
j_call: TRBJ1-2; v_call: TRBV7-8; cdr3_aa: CASSFMAVGQGTGIYGYTF
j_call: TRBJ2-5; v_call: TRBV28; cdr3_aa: CASRTGGGETQYF
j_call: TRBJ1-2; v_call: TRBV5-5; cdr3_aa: CASSLAEQGRYGYTF
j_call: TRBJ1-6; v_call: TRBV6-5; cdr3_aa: CASSPGNSPLHF
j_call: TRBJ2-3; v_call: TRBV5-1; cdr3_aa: CASSRGLVRTPKGDTQYF
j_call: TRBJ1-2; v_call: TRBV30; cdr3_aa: CAWSVGGDYGYTF
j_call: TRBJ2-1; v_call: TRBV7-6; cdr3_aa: CASSLTSEYNEQFF
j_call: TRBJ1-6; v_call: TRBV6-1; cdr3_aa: CASSEPGQGYNSPLHF
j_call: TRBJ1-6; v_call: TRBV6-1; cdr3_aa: CASSELGTGVYNSPLHF
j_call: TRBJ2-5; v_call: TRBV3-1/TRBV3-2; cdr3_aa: CASSQGLAGGGETQYF
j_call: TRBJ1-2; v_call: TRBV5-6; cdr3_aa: CASRLDRGHGYTF
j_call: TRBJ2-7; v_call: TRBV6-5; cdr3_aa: CASSSVAGSSYEQYF
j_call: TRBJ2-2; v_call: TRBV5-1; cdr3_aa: CASSLKGLAGGTGELFF
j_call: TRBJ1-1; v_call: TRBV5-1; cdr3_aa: CASTIGSGRSNTEAFF
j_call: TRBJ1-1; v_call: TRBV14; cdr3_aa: CASKGSQGWSTEAFF
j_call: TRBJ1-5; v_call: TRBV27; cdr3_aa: CASRPGGQGTQPQHF
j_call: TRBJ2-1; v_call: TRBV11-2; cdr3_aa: CASSLMRINNEQFF
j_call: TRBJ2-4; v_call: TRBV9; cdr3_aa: CANWTGPNHSLAKNIQYF
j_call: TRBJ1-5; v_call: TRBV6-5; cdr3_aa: CASMVGASNQPQHF
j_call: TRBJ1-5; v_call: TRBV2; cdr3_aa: CASGPPNQPQHF
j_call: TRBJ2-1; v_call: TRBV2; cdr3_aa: CASIKAGGGSYNEQFF
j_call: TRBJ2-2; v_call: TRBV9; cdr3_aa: CASSPHPTTSGRRIAGELFF
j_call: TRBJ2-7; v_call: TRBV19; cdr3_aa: CASSVELAEVGEQYF
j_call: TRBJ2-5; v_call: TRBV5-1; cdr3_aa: CASSYRGSTYLQETQYF
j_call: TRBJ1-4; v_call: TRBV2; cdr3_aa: CASSGGTGGGKLFF
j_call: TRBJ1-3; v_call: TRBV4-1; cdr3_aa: CASSHAGGGNTIYF
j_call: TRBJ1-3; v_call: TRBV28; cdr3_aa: CASGHYSGNTIYF